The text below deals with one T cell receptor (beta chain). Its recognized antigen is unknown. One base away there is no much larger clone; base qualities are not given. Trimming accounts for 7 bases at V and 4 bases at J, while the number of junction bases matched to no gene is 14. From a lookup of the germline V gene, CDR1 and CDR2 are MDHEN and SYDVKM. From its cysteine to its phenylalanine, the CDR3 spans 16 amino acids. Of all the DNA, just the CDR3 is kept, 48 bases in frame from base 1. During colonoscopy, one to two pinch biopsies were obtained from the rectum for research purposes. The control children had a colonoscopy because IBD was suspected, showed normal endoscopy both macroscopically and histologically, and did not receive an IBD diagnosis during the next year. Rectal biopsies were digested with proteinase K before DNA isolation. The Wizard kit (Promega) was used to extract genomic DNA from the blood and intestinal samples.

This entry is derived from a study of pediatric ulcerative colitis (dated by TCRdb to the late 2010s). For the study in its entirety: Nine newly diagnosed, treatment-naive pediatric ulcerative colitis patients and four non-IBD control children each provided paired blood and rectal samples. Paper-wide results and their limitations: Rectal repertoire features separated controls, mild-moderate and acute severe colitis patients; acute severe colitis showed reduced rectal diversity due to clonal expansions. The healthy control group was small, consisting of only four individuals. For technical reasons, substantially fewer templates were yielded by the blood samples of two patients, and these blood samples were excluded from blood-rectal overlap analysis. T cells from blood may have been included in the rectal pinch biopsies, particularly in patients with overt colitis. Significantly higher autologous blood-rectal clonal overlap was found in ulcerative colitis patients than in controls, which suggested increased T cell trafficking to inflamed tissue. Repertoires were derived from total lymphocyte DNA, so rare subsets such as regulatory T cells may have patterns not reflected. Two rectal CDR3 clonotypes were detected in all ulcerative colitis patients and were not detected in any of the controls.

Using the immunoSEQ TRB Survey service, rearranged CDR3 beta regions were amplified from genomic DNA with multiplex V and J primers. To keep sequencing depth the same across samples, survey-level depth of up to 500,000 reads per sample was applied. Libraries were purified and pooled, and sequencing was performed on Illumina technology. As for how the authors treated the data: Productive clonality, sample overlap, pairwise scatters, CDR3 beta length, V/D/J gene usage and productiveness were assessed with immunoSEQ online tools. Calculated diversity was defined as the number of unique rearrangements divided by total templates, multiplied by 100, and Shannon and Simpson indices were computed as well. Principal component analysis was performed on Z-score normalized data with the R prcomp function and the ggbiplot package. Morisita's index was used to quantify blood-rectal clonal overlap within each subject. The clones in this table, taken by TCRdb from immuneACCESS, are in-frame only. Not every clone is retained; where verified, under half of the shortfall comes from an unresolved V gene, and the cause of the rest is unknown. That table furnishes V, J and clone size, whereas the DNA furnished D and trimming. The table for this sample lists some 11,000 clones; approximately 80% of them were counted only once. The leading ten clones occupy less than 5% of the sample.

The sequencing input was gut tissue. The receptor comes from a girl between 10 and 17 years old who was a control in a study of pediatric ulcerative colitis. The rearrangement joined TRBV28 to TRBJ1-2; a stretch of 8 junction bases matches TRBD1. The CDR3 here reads CASTPRDRFTFYGYTF. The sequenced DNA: TGTGCCAGCACTCCCCGGGACAGGTTTACTTTCTATGGCTACACCTTC.